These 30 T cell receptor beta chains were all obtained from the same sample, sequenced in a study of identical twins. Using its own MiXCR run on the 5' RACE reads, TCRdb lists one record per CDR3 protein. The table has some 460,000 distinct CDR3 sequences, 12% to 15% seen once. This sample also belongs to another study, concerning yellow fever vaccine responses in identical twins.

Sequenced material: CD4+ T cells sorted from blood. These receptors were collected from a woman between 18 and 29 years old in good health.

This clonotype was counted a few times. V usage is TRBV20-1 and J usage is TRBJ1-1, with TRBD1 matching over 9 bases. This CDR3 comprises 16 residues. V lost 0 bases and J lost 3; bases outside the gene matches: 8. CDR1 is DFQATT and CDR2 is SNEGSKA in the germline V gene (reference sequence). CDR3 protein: CSARDMGQGKYTEAFF. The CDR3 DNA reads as TGCAGTGCTAGAGATATGGGACAGGGAAAGTACACTGAAGCTTTCTTT.

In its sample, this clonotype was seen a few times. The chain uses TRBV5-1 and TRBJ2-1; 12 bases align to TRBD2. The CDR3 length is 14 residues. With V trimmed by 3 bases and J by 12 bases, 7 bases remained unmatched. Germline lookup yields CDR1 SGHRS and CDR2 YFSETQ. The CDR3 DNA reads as TGCGCCAGCAGCTGGGGGACTAGCGGGCTATCGCAGTTCTTC. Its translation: CASSWGTSGLSQFF.

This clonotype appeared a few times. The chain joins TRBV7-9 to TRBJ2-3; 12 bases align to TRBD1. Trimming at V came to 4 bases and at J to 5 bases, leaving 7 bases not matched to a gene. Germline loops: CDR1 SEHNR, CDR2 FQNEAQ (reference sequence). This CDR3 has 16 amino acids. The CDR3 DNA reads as TGTGCCAGCAGCTATGGGGACAGGGGGCGCAAAGATACGCAGTATTTT. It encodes CASSYGDRGRKDTQYF.

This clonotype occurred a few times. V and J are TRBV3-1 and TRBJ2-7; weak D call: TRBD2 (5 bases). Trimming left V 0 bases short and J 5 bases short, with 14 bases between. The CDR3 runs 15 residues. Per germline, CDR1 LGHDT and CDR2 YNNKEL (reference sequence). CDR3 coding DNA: TGTGCCAGCAGCCAAGATCTCGGGGTCTCGGACGAGCAGTACTTC. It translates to CASSQDLGVSDEQYF.

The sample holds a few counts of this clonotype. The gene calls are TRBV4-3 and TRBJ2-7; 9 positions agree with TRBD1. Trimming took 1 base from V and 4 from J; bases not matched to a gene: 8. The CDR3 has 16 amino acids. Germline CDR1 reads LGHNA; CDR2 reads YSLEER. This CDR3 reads CASSQGLGQGRYEQYF. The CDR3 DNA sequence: TGCGCCAGCAGCCAAGGTCTCGGACAGGGGCGGTACGAGCAGTACTTC.

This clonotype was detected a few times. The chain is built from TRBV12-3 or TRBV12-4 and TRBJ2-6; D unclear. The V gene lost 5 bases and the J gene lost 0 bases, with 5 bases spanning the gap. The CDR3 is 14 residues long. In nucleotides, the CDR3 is TGTGCCAGCAGTGACAACTCTGGGGCCAACGTCCTGACTTTC. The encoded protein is CASSDNSGANVLTF.

CDR3 DNA sequence: TGTGCCAGCACCCCGACAGGGGGCTATCAGCCCCAGCATTTT. As protein: CASTPTGGYQPQHF. The chain employs TRBV6-1 and TRBJ1-5, with 10 bases matching TRBD1. CDR3 length: 14 residues. The germline CDR1 and CDR2 sequences are MNHNS and SASEGT. J gave up 5 bases and V 7 bases, and 5 bases lay outside the gene matches.

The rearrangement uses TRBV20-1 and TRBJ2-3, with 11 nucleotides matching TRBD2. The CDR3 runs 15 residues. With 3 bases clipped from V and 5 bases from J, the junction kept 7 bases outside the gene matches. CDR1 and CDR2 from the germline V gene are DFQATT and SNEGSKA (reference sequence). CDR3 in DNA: TGCAGTGCTAGCCTAACTAGCGGGAGCGTAGATACGCAGTATTTT. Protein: CSASLTSGSVDTQYF.

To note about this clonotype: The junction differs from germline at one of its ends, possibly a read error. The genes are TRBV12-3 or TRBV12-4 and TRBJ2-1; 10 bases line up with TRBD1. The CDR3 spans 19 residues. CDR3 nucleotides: TGTACCAGCAGTTTTGACAGGGGGCTTGGCGGGAGACCCTACAATGAGCAGTTCTTC. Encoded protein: CTSSFDRGLGGRPYNEQFF.

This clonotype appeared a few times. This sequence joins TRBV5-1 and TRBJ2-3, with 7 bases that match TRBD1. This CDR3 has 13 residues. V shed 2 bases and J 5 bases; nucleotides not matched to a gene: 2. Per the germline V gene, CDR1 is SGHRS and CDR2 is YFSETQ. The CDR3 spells CASSFQGEDTQYF. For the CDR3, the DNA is TGCGCCAGCAGCTTTCAGGGGGAAGATACGCAGTATTTT.

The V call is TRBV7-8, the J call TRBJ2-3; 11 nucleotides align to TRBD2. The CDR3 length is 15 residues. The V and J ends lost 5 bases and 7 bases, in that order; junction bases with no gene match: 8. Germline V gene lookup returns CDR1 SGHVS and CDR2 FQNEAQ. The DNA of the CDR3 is TGTGCCAGCAGCCCACCCGGGACTAGCGGAAATACGCAGTATTTT. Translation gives CASSPPGTSGNTQYF.

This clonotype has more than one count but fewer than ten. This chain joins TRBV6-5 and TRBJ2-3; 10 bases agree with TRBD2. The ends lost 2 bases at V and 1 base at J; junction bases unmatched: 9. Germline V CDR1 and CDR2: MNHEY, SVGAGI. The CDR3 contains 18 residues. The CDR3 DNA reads TGTGCCAGCAGTTACCCTAGCGGGGGTTTTGGGCGCACAGATACGCAGTATTTT. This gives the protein CASSYPSGGFGRTDTQYF.

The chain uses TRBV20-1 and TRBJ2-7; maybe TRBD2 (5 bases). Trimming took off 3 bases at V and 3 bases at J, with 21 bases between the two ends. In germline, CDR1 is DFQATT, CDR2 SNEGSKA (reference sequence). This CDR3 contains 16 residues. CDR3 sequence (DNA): TGCAGTGCTAGGGGTGCTAGCTCCCATGCTCTCTACGAGCAGTACTTC. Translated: CSARGASSHALYEQYF.

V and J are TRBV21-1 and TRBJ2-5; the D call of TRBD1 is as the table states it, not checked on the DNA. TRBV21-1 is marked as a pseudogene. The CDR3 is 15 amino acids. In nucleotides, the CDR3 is TGTGCCAGCAGTAACAGGGGGCGGGAGGGGGAGACCCAGTACTTC. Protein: CASSNRGREGETQYF.

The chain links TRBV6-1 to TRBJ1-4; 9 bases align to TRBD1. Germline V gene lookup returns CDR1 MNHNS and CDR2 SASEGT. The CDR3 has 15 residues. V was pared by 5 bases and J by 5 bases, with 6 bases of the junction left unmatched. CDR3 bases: TGTGCCAGCAGTACACAGGGGGCGCGGAATGAAAAACTGTTTTTT. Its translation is CASSTQGARNEKLFF.

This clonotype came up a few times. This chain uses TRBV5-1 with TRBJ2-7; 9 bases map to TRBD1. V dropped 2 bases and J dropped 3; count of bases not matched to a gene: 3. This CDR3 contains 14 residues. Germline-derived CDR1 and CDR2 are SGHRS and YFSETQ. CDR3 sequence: CASSFAGQGYEQYF. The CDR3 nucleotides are TGCGCCAGCAGCTTCGCGGGACAGGGCTACGAGCAGTACTTC. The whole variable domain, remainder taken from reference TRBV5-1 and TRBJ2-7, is KAGVTQTPRYLIKTRGQQVTLSCSPISGHRSVSWYQQTPGQGLQFLFEYFSETQRNKGNFPGRFSGRQFSNSRSEMNVSTLELGDSALYLCASSFAGQGYEQYFGPGTRLTVT.

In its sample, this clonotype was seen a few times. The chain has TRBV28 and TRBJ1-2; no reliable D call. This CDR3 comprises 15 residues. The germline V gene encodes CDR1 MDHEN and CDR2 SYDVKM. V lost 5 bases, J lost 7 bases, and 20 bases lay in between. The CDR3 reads CASSPGPVLLGGYTF. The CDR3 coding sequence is TGTGCCAGCAGTCCCGGGCCAGTTCTCTTGGGTGGCTACACCTTC.

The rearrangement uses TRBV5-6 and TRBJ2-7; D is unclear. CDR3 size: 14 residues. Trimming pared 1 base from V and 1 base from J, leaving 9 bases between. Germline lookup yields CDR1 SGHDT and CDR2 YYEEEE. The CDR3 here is CASSLSQESYEQYF. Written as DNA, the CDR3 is TGTGCCAGCAGCTTGAGTCAGGAGTCCTACGAGCAGTACTTC.

This chain's CDR3 is CASSVESSTDTQYF. Here the CDR3 DNA reads TGTGCCAGCAGCGTAGAGTCATCAACAGATACGCAGTATTTT. The genes are TRBV9 and TRBJ2-3; D uncertain. Trimming removed 0 bases from V and 3 bases from J, with 8 bases in between. Germline CDR1 SGDLS, CDR2 YYNGEE. CDR3 size: 14 residues. Combining the CDR3 with reference TRBV9 and TRBJ2-3 gives the whole variable domain DSGVTQTPKHLITATGQRVTLRCSPRSGDLSVYWYQQSLDQGLQFLIQYYNGEERAKGNILERFSAQQFPDLHSELNLSSLELGDSALYFCASSVESSTDTQYFGPGTRLTVL.

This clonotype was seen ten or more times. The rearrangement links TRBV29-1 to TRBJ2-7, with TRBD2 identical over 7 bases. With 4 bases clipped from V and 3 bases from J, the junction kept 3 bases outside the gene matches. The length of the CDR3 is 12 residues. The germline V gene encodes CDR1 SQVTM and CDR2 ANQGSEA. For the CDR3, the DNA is TGCAGCGTTGGCGGGGGAGTCTACGAGCAGTACTTC. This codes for CSVGGGVYEQYF.

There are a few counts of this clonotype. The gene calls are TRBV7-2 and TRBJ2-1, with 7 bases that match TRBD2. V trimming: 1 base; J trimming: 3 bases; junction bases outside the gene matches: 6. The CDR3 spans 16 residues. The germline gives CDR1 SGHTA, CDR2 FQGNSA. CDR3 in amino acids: CASSLGGGPVYNEQFF. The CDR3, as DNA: TGTGCCAGCAGCTTAGGGGGAGGGCCCGTCTACAATGAGCAGTTCTTC. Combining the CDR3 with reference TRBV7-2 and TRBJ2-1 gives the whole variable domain GAGVSQSPSNKVTEKGKDVELRCDPISGHTALYWYRQSLGQGLEFLIYFQGNSAPDKSGLPSDRFSAERTGGSVSTLTIQRTQQEDSAVYLCASSLGGGPVYNEQFFGPGTRLTVL.

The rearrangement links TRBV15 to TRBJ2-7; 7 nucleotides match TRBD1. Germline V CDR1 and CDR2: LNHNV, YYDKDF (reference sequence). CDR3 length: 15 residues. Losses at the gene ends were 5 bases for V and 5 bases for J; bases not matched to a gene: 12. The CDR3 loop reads CATSSDPVTGNEQYF. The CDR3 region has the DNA TGTGCCACCAGCTCAGACCCCGTGACAGGGAACGAGCAGTACTTC.

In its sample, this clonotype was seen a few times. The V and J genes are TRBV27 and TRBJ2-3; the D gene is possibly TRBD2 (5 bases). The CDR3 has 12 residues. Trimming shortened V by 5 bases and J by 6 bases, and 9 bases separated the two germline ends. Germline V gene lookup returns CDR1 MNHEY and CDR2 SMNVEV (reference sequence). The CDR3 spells CASSRGFDTQYF. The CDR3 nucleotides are TGTGCCAGCAGTCGAGGGTTTGATACGCAGTATTTT.

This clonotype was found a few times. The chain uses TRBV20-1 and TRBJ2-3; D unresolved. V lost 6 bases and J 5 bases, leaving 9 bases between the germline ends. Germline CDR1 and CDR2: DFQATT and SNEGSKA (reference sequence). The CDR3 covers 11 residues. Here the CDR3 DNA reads TGCAGTGCGCCCCTCGGAGATACGCAGTATTTT. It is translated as CSAPLGDTQYF.

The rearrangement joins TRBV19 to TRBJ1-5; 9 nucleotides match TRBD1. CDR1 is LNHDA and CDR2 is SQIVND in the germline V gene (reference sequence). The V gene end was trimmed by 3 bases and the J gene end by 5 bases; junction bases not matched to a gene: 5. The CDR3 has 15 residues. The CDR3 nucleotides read TGTGCCAGTAGTATCGTACAGGGGGCCTATCAGCCCCAGCATTTT. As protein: CASSIVQGAYQPQHF.

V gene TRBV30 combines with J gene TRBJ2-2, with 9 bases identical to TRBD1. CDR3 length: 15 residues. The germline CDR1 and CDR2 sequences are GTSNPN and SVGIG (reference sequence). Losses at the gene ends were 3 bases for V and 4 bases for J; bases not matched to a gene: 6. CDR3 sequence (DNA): TGTGCCTGGAGCCGGACAGGGGCAGCCACCGGGGAGCTGTTTTTT. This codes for CAWSRTGAATGELFF.

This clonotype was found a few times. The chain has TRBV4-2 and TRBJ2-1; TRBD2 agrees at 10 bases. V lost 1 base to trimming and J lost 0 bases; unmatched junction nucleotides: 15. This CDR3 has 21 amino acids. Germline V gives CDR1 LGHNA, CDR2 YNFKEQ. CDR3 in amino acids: CASSQVREREGYESSYNEQFF. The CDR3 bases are TGTGCCAGCAGCCAAGTTCGCGAGCGGGAGGGCTACGAAAGCTCCTACAATGAGCAGTTCTTC.

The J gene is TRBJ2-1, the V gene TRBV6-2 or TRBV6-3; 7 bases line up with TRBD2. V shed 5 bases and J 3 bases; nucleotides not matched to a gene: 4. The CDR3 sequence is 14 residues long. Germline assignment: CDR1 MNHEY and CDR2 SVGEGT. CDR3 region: CASSGGVIYNEQFF. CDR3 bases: TGTGCCAGCAGTGGGGGGGTAATCTACAATGAGCAGTTCTTC.

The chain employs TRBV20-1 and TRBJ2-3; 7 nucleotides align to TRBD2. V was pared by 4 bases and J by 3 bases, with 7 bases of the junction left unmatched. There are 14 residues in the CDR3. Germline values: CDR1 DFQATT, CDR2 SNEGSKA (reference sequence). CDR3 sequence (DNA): TGCAGTGCTACTAGCGGCTTTAAAACAGATACGCAGTATTTT. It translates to CSATSGFKTDTQYF.

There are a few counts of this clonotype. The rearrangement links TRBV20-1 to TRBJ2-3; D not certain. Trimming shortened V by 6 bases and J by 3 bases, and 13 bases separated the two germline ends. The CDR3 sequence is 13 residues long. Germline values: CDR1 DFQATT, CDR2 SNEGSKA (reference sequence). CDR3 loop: CSATEPLTDTQYF. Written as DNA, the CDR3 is TGCAGTGCGACCGAGCCGCTGACAGATACGCAGTATTTT.